The 11 T cell receptor beta chains reported below all come from one sample, sequenced in a study of shared clonotypes between healthy human individuals. The method was immunoSEQ multiplex PCR; TCRdb's version includes in-frame clones alone and lacks a portion of them. The sample gives roughly 760,000 clones, approximately 79% of which show up once; around 1.6% is in the top ten. The sample consisted of memory CD4+ T cells sorted from blood. Subset specified: CD45RA-negative fraction. The receptors stem from a woman aged 25-40 years in good health.

This chain joins TRBV2 and TRBJ2-3; 11 positions match TRBD2. The J segment lost 0 bases and the V segment lost 6 bases, leaving 2 bases of the junction unmatched. CDR1 is SNHLY and CDR2 is FYNNEI in the germline V gene. The CDR3 extends over 15 amino acids. CDR3 protein: CASRGLAVSTDTQYF. CDR3 sequence (DNA): TGTGCCAGCAGGGGACTAGCGGTCAGCACAGATACGCAGTATTTT.

This sequence joins TRBV28 and TRBJ1-1; perhaps TRBD1 as D (6 bases). The V gene lost 6 bases and the J gene lost 1 base, with 12 bases spanning the gap. The CDR3 has 14 amino acids. Germline V gene lookup returns CDR1 MDHEN and CDR2 SYDVKM. For the CDR3, the DNA is TGTGCCAGCAGGTTAGGGGGTCCGAACACTGAAGCTTTCTTT. Its protein is CASRLGGPNTEAFF.

This clone was counted only a few times. The chain uses TRBV19 and TRBJ2-2; 14 bases fit TRBD2. This CDR3 spans 18 amino acids. V dropped 6 bases and J dropped 6; count of bases not matched to a gene: 12. The germline CDR1 and CDR2 sequences are LNHDA and SQIVND (reference sequence). CDR3: CASSAMGLAGALPGELFF. CDR3 coding DNA: TGTGCCAGTAGCGCGATGGGACTAGCGGGAGCGTTGCCCGGGGAGCTGTTTTTT. The full variable domain, completed using reference TRBV19 and TRBJ2-2, is DGGITQSPKYLFRKEGQNVTLSCEQNLNHDAMYWYRQDPGQGLRLIYYSQIVNDFQKGDIAEGYSVSREKKESFPLTVTSAQKNPTAFYLCASSAMGLAGALPGELFFGEGSRLTVL.

This clone was seen only a few times. The same CDR3 is also encoded by other DNA sequences in this sample. The chain carries TRBV5-1 and TRBJ2-5; D unclear. CDR1 SGHRS and CDR2 YFSETQ come from the germline V gene. Trimming removed 0 bases at V and 5 bases at J, with 5 bases between. This CDR3 is 12 amino acids long. DNA of the CDR3: TGCGCCAGCAGCTTGGAAGGGGAGACCCAGTACTTC. Translation: CASSLEGETQYF.

V and J are TRBV2 and TRBJ1-2; 11 bases map to TRBD1. J gave up 4 bases and V 8 bases, and 6 bases lay outside the gene matches. Germline V gives CDR1 SNHLY, CDR2 FYNNEI. CDR3 length: 14 residues. CDR3 coding DNA: TGTGCCAGCGGCGGACAGGGGGCGACCTATGGCTACACCTTC. Amino acid sequence: CASGGQGATYGYTF.

The gene calls are TRBV11-2 and TRBJ1-5, with 9 bases that match TRBD1. The V segment lost 1 base and the J segment 3 bases; nucleotides outside the gene matches: 7. Germline V gene data show CDR1 as SGHAT and CDR2 as FQNNGV. This CDR3 is built from 17 residues. The CDR3 loop is CASSLAQDRGYNQPQHF. The DNA for the CDR3 is TGTGCCAGCAGCTTAGCTCAAGACAGGGGGTACAATCAGCCCCAGCATTTT.

The V gene is TRBV2, the J gene TRBJ2-7; 7 bases map to TRBD2. The J segment lost 7 bases and the V segment lost 6 bases, leaving 15 bases of the junction unmatched. This CDR3 comprises 15 residues. The germline CDR1 and CDR2 sequences are SNHLY and FYNNEI. Here the CDR3 reads CASRVDSSGPGEQYF. DNA for the CDR3: TGTGCCAGCAGAGTAGATTCTAGCGGCCCAGGGGAGCAGTACTTC.

This sequence joins TRBV5-1 and TRBJ1-1; D gene unclear. CDR1 is SGHRS and CDR2 is YFSETQ in the germline V gene. The V and J ends lost 4 bases and 2 bases respectively, with 6 bases between them. The CDR3 loop spans 12 amino acids. The CDR3 protein is CASSQFNTEAFF. The CDR3 DNA follows: TGCGCCAGCAGCCAATTTAACACTGAAGCTTTCTTT.

CDR3 DNA sequence: TGTGCCAGCAGTGAACGGGGGGGGTCCTACGAGCAGTACTTC. This encodes CASSERGGSYEQYF. The chain has TRBV6-1 and TRBJ2-7, with 8 positions matching TRBD2. The CDR3 consists of 14 residues. Germline loops: CDR1 MNHNS, CDR2 SASEGT. The J segment lost 1 base and the V segment lost 2 bases, leaving 1 base of the junction unmatched.

Only one count was recorded for this clone. CDR3 in amino acids: CASSLGQGDQPQHF. The CDR3, as DNA: TGTGCCAGCAGCTTAGGACAGGGGGATCAGCCCCAGCATTTT. The chain is built from TRBV7-8 and TRBJ1-5, with TRBD1 identical over 9 bases. Germline trimming cut 1 base from V and 5 bases from J; bases unmatched to any gene: 0. The CDR3 has 14 amino acids. Per the germline V gene, CDR1 is SGHVS and CDR2 is FQNEAQ.

The V gene is TRBV18, the J gene TRBJ1-1, with 9 bases identical to TRBD1. After removal of 3 bases from V and 3 bases from J, the junction contained 5 bases not matched to a gene. CDR1 KGHSH and CDR2 LQKENI come from the germline V gene. This CDR3 comprises 15 residues. The CDR3 DNA reads TGTGCCAGCTCACCCCAACAGGGGGCGGACACTGAAGCTTTCTTT. The encoded protein is CASSPQQGADTEAFF.